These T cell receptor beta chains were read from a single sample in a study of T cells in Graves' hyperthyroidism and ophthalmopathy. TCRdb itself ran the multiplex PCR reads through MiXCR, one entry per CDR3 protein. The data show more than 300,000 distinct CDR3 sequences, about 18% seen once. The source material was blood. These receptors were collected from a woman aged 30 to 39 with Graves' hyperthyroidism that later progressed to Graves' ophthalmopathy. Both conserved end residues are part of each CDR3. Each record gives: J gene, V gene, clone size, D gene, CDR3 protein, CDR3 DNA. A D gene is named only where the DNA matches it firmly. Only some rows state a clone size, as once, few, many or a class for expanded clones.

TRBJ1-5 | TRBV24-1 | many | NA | CATSDTRIAQPQHF | TGTGCCACCAGTGATACCCGCATCGCCCAGCCCCAGCATTTT
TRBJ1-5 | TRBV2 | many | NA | CASSEFVRHYSNQPQHF | TGTGCCAGCAGTGAATTTGTCCGTCATTATAGCAATCAGCCCCAGCATTTT
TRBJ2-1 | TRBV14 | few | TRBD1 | CASSKNRGHSYNEQFF | TGTGCCAGCAGCAAAAACAGGGGGCATTCCTACAATGAGCAGTTCTTC
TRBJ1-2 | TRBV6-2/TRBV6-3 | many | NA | CASSYSAANYGYTF | TGTGCCAGCAGTTACTCTGCCGCTAACTATGGCTACACCTTC
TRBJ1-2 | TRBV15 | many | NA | CATSRDRTDYGYTF | TGTGCCACCAGCAGAGATCGAACAGACTATGGCTACACCTTC
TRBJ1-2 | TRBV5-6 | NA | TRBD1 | CASSVPQRDSYGYTF | TGTGCCAGCAGCGTACCGCAACGGGACAGCTATGGCTACACCTTC
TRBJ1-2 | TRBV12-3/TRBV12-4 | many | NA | CASSPGTGYTF | TGTGCCAGCAGTCCCGGGACTGGCTACACCTTC
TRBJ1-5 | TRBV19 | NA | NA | CASSIGVQGGQPQHF | TGTGCCAGTAGTATAGGGGTTCAAGGGGGTCAGCCCCAGCATTTT
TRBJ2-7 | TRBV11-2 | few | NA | CASSHSDGTYEQYF | TGTGCCAGCAGCCATTCGGACGGTACCTACGAGCAGTACTTC
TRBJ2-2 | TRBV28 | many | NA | CASSSAQPLARRPYTGELFF | TGTGCCAGCAGTTCCGCCCAGCCCCTAGCGCGCCGGCCGTACACCGGGGAGCTGTTTTTT
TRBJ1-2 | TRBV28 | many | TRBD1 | CASSVALTSQGDNYGYTF | TGTGCCAGCAGCGTCGCTCTGACCTCACAGGGGGATAACTATGGCTACACCTTC
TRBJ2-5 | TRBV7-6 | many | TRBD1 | CASSKGPDRGETQYF | TGTGCCAGCAGCAAAGGACCCGACAGGGGGGAGACCCAGTACTTC
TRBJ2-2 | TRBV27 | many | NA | CASRMRDNTGELFF | TGTGCCAGCAGAATGAGGGATAACACCGGGGAGCTGTTTTTT
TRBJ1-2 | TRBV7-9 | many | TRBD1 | CASSATGVGYGYTF | TGTGCCAGCAGCGCCACAGGGGTTGGCTATGGCTACACCTTC
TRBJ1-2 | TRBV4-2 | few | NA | CASSQLAGLDGYTF | TGTGCCAGCAGCCAGCTGGCAGGGTTGGATGGCTACACCTTC
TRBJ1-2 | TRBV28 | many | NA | CASSPHRRNYGYTF | TGTGCCAGCAGCCCTCACAGGAGGAACTATGGCTACACCTTC
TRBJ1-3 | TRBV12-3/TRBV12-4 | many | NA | CASRQSSGNTIYF | TGTGCCAGCAGGCAGAGCTCTGGAAACACCATATATTTT
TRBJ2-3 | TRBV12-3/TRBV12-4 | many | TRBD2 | CASSPGTSGGAPDTQYF | TGTGCCAGCAGCCCCGGGACTAGCGGGGGGGCCCCAGATACGCAGTATTTT
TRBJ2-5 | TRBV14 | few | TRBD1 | CASSHYGQGAQETQYF | TGTGCCAGCAGCCATTACGGACAGGGGGCACAAGAGACCCAGTACTTC
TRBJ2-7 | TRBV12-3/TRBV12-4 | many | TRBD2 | CASSAGTSHSYEQYF | TGTGCCAGCAGTGCCGGGACTAGCCACTCCTACGAGCAGTACTTC
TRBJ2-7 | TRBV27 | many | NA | CASSSYGSDEQYF | TGTGCCAGCAGTTCGTACGGTTCAGACGAGCAGTACTTC
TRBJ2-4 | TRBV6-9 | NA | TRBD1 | CASSYGTARPGAKNIQYF | TGTGCCAGCAGTTACGGGACAGCCCGACCTGGGGCCAAAAACATTCAGTACTTC
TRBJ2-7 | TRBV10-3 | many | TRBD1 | CAISESNRGQGDEQYF | TGTGCCATCAGTGAGTCTAACAGGGGGCAAGGGGACGAGCAGTACTTC
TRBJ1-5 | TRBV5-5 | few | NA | CASSLVGGPNQPQHF | TGTGCCAGCAGCTTGGTTGGGGGTCCCAATCAGCCCCAGCATTTT
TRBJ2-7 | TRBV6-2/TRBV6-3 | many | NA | CASSFGQLVLYEQYF | TGTGCCAGCAGTTTCGGACAACTCGTACTCTACGAGCAGTACTTC
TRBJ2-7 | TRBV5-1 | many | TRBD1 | CASSSDRFWEQYF | TGCGCCAGCAGCTCGGACAGGTTCTGGGAGCAGTACTTC
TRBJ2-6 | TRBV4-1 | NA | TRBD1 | CASSQEAMDRVGANVLTF | TGCGCCAGCAGCCAAGAAGCGATGGACAGGGTCGGGGCCAACGTCCTGACTTTC
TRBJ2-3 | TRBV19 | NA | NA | CASSIDGGTDTQYF | TGTGCCAGTAGTATAGATGGGGGCACAGATACGCAGTATTTT
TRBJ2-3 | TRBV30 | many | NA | CAWRKQGTDTQYF | TGTGCCTGGAGAAAACAGGGAACAGATACGCAGTATTTT
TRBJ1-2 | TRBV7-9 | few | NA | CASSLADTGTYGYTF | TGTGCCAGCAGCTTAGCCGATACAGGGACCTATGGCTACACCTTC
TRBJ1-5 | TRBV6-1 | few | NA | CASSEAGRAHQPQHF | TGTGCCAGCAGTGAAGCGGGTAGGGCCCATCAGCCCCAGCATTTT
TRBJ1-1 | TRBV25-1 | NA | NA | CASSEYIGEQEAFF | TGTGCCAGCAGTGAATATATAGGTGAGCAAGAAGCTTTCTTT
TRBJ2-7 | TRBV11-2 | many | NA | CASSGTLSATYEQYF | TGTGCCAGCAGCGGGACGCTTAGCGCGACCTACGAGCAGTACTTC
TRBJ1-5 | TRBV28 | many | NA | CASRKSYTHQPQHF | TGTGCCAGCAGGAAGAGCTACACCCACCAGCCCCAGCATTTT
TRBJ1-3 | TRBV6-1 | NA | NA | CASSSLSSGNTIYF | TGTGCCAGCAGCTCCTTAAGCTCTGGAAACACCATATATTTT
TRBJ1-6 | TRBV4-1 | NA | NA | CASSHLAAPHSPLHF | TGCGCCAGCAGCCATCTTGCGGCCCCGCATTCACCCCTCCACTTT
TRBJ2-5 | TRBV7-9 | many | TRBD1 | CASSFSTYRDSRKIEQETQYF | TGTGCCAGCAGCTTTTCCACTTACCGGGACAGCCGAAAAATCGAACAAGAGACCCAGTACTTC
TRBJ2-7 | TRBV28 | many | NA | CASSATPGTFGQYF | TGTGCCAGCAGTGCAACGCCAGGGACTTTCGGGCAGTACTTC
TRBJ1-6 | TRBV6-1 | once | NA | CASSEVGGWSPLHF | TGTGCCAGCAGTGAGGTAGGAGGATGGTCCCCCCTCCACTTT
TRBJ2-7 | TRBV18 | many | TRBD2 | CASSLLAGKQSQQYF | TGTGCCAGCTCATTACTAGCGGGGAAACAGTCGCAGCAGTACTTC
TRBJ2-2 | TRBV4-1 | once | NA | CASSHGGGELFF | TGCGCCAGCAGCCACGGGGGCGGGGAGCTGTTTTTT
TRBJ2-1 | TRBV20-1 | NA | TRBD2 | CSARDERGGYNEQFF | TGCAGTGCTAGAGATGAGCGGGGGGGGTACAATGAGCAGTTCTTC
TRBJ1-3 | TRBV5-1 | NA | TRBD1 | CASSLGGTGTRNTIYF | TGCGCCAGCAGCTTGGGGGGGACAGGGACTCGAAACACCATATATTTT
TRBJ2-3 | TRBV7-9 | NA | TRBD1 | CAYKGGRDGIADTQYF | TGTGCCTACAAAGGGGGCAGGGATGGGATTGCAGATACGCAGTATTTT
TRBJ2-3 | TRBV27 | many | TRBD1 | CASSFGTGDSTDTQYF | TGTGCCAGCAGCTTCGGGACAGGGGATAGCACAGATACGCAGTATTTT
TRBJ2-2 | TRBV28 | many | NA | CASSFTLPRGGTGELFF | TGTGCCAGCAGCTTTACCCTCCCCAGGGGGGGCACCGGGGAGCTGTTTTTT
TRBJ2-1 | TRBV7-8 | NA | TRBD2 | CASSLLTSATYNEQFF | TGTGCCAGCAGCTTACTGACTAGCGCTACTTACAATGAGCAGTTCTTC
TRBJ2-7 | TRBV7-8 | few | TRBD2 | CASTFSGGNEQYF | TGTGCCAGCACCTTCTCCGGGGGGAACGAGCAGTACTTC
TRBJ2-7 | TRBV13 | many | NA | CASSLGARAGPSYEQYF | TGTGCCAGCAGCTTAGGTGCTCGAGCAGGGCCCTCCTACGAGCAGTACTTC
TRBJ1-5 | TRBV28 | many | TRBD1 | CASSANWVQGAGQPQHF | TGTGCCAGCAGTGCCAATTGGGTCCAGGGGGCCGGTCAGCCCCAGCATTTT
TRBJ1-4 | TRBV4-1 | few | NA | CASSQAGILFKREKLFF | TGCGCCAGCAGCCAAGCAGGGATCCTTTTTAAGCGGGAAAAACTGTTTTTT